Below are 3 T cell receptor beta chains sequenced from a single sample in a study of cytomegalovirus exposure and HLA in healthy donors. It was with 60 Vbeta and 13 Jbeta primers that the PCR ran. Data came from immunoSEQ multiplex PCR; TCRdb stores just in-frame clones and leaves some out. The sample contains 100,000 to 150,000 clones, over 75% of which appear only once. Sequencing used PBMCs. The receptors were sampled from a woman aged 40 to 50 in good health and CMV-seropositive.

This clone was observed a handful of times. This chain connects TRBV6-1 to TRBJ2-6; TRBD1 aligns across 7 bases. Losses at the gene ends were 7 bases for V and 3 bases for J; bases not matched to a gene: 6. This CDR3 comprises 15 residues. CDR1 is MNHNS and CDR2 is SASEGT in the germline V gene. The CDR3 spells CASTTQGDGANVLTF. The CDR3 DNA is TGTGCCAGCACCACTCAGGGGGATGGGGCCAACGTCCTGACTTTC.

CDR3 loop: CASSQAGDVAGYTF. The CDR3 region has the DNA TGCGCCAGCAGCCAAGCGGGGGATGTAGCTGGCTACACCTTC. The V and J genes are TRBV4-1 and TRBJ1-2; maybe TRBD1 (5 bases). Germline lookup yields CDR1 MGHRA and CDR2 YSYEKL. Trimming cost V 1 base and J 7 bases, with 13 bases left between them. CDR3 length: 14 residues.

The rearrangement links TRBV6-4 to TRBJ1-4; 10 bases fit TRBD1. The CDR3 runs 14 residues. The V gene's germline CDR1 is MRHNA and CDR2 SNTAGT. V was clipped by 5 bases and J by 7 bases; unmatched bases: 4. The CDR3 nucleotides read TGTGCCAGCAGTAAGGACAGGGGGAGTGAAAAACTGTTTTTT. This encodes CASSKDRGSEKLFF.